This T cell receptor beta chain was sequenced in a study of T cell responses to AZD1222 COVID-19 vaccine. Regarding the study as a whole: Clonal diversity was possibly underestimated, and the donors were mostly white British, with more females.

In regard to this clone: Its antigen is currently unknown.

Assay used: immunoSEQ multiplex PCR; TCRdb lists only in-frame clones, some missing. The sample includes roughly 180,000 clones, under 95% of them seen just once. This receptor was obtained from an adult who received the AZD1222 COVID-19 vaccine. The specimen was peripheral blood, collected 28 days after the second AZD1222 dose.

The CDR3 loop is CASWTGNYGYTF. The CDR3 DNA is TGTGCCAGCTGGACAGGGAACTATGGCTACACCTTC. This chain uses TRBV27 with TRBJ1-2; 8 nucleotides align to TRBD1. V lost 8 bases, J lost 2 bases, and 1 base stayed unmatched. Germline CDR1 and CDR2: MNHEY and SMNVEV (reference sequence). The CDR3 is made up of 12 amino acids.